This T cell receptor beta chain was obtained from a study of blood T cells in healthy people across ages. Combining a sample-barcoded 5' primer with a J-beta primer mix, a second PCR ran for about 6 to 12 cycles. Any given sample supplied a minimum of 2.5 million CDR3-containing paired-end reads. TCRdb processed the 5' RACE reads anew with MiXCR; each CDR3 protein has one entry. The data contain a few hundred thousand distinct CDR3 sequences, 50% to 60% of them seen just once; the ten biggest clones take up about 54%. This clonotype was seen many times. Its antigen is currently unknown. Study observations and caveats: Older age went with lower TCR beta diversity per million T cells, in a roughly linear way.

V shed 1 base, J shed 4 bases, and the junction held 3 bases outside the gene matches. In germline, CDR1 is SEHNR, CDR2 FQNEAQ (reference sequence). This CDR3 spans 16 amino acids. Each individual donor underwent a draw of roughly 10 milliliters of peripheral blood. The receptor was isolated from a man aged 55 to 70 in good health. The sequencing input was blood. The chain joins TRBV7-9 to TRBJ2-5, with TRBD2 identical over 13 bases. This CDR3 is CASSLGTSGRGETQYF. CDR3 nucleotide sequence: TGTGCCAGCAGCTTAGGGACTAGCGGGAGAGGAGAGACCCAGTACTTC.